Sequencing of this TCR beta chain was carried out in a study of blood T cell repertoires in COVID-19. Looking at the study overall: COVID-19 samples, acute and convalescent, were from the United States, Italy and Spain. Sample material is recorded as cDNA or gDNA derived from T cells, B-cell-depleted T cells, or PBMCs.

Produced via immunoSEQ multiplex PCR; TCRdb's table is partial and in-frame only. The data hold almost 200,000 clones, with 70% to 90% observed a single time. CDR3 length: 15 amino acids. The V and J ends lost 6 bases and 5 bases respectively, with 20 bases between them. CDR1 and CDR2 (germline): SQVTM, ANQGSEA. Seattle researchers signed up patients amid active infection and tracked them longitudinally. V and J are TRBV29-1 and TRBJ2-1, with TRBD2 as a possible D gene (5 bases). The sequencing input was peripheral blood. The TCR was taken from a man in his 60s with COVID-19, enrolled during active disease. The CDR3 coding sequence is TGCAGCGTCGGGGAAACTAGTACCTTTCACAATGAGCAGTTCTTC. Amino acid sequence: CSVGETSTFHNEQFF.